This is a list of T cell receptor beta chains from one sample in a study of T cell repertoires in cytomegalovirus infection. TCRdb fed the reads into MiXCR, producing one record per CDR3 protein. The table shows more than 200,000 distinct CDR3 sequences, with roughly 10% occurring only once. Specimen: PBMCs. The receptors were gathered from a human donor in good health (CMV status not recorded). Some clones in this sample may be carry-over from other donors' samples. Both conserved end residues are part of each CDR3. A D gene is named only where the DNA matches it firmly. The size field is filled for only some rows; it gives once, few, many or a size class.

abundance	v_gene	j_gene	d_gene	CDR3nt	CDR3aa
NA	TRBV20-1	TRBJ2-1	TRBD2	TGCAGTGCTAGAGATGCCCCTAGCGGGGCTCTGAATGAGCAGTTCTTC	CSARDAPSGALNEQFF
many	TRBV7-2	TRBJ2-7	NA	TGTGCCAGCAGCTTAGACAGGGCGGGCTACGAGCAGTACTTC	CASSLDRAGYEQYF
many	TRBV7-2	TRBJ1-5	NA	TGTGCCAGCAGCTTATGGGGGAGCCAGCCCCAGCATTTT	CASSLWGSQPQHF
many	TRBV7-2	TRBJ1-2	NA	TGTGCCAGCAGCTTTTCTCACAGGGCAGTCTATGGCTACACCTTC	CASSFSHRAVYGYTF
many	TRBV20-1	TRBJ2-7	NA	TGCAGTGCCAATTTCCAGGGTCGGGCCTCCTACGAGCAGTACTTC	CSANFQGRASYEQYF
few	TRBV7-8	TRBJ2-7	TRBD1	TGTGCCAGCAGCCCACGGCAGGGGGCCCCCTACGAGCAGTACTTC	CASSPRQGAPYEQYF
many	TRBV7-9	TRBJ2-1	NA	TGTGCCAGCAGGTATATCGCCCCCTACAATGAGCAGTTCTTC	CASRYIAPYNEQFF
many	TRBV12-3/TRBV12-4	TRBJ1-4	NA	TGTGCCAGCAGTTTAGACTCGGGTAGCGGTGAAAAACTGTTTTTT	CASSLDSGSGEKLFF
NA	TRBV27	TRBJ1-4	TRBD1	TGTGCCAGCAGTTTATGGGCCATGGACAGGACGGGATTTAATGAAAAACTGTTTTTT	CASSLWAMDRTGFNEKLFF
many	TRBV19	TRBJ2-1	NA	TGTGCCAGTAGTATTGCCGTTAAGGGGAATGAGCAGTTCTTC	CASSIAVKGNEQFF
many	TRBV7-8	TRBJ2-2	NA	TGTGCCAGCAGCTTAGTCCGGGATACCGGGGAGCTGTTTTTT	CASSLVRDTGELFF
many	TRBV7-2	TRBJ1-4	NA	TGTGCCAGCAGCCCCCAGAATGAAAAACTGTTTTTT	CASSPQNEKLFF
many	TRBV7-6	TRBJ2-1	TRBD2	TGTGCCAGCAGCTCCCAAGCGGGAGTGCTCAATGAGCAGTTCTTC	CASSSQAGVLNEQFF
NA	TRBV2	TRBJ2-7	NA	TGTGCCAGCAGTCCCCAAACTCTCTACGAGCAGTACTTC	CASSPQTLYEQYF
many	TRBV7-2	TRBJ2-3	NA	TGTGCCAGCAGTTTTACCCCACCCCAATCGAAGGATACGCAGTATTTT	CASSFTPPQSKDTQYF
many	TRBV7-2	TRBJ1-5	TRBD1	TGTGCCAGCAGCCCGGGACAGGGGTACCAGCCCCAGCATTTT	CASSPGQGYQPQHF
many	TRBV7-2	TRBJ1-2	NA	TGTGCCAGCAGCGCCCGACAGGCGGGGGGCTACACCTTC	CASSARQAGGYTF
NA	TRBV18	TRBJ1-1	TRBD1	TGTGCCAGCTCACCCGTCGGGACAGCCATTATGAACACTGAAGCTTTCTTT	CASSPVGTAIMNTEAFF
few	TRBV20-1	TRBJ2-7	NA	TGCAGTGCTAGAGATCTTAAGAGCTCCTACGAGCAGTACTTC	CSARDLKSSYEQYF
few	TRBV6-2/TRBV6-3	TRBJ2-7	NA	TGTGCCAGCAGTTACTCTGGGGGCTATAACGAGCAGTACTTC	CASSYSGGYNEQYF
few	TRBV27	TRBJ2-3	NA	TGTGCCAGCAGCCGTCTGACAGGTTACGGAACAGATACGCAGTATTTT	CASSRLTGYGTDTQYF
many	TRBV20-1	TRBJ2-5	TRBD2	TGCAGTGCTCCTTCGATGACTAGCGGACTTGGGGCCCAGTACTTC	CSAPSMTSGLGAQYF
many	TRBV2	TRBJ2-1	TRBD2	TGTGCCAGCAGCCCCCTCCTCGGGACTAGCGGGAGGTCCTCCTACAATGAGCAGTTCTTC	CASSPLLGTSGRSSYNEQFF
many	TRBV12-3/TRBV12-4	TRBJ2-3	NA	TGTGCCAGCAGCCAACACGGGGGAAGCACAGATACGCAGTATTTT	CASSQHGGSTDTQYF
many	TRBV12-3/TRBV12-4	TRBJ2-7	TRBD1	TGTGCCAGCAGTTTGGCGAGGGGGCTTCAGTACTTC	CASSLARGLQYF
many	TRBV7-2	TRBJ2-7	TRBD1	TGTGCCAGCAGCTCCCCTGGGGACAGCTACGAGCAGTACTTC	CASSSPGDSYEQYF
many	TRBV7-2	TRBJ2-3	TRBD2	TGTGCCAGCAGCCCGCATCTCCCCTCTAGCGGGGGGGCAGGGGCGCAGTATTTT	CASSPHLPSSGGAGAQYF
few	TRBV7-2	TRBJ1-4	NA	TGTGCCAGCACCTTGAGGGGGACGTGGGATGAAAAACTGTTTTTT	CASTLRGTWDEKLFF
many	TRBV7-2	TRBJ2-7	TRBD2	TGTGCCAGCAGCGCGACTAGCGGAACCTACGAGCAGTACTTC	CASSATSGTYEQYF
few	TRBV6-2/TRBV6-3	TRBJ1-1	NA	TGTGCCAGCAGAGATCCTTCGCTAGGGAACACTGAAGCTTTCTTT	CASRDPSLGNTEAFF
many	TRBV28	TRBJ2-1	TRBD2	TGTGCCATCCTTACTAGCGGGGGGGCTTTCGGCGATGAGCAGTTCTTC	CAILTSGGAFGDEQFF
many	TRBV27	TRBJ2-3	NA	TGTGCCAGCAGTTTTCTAGCCCCTCCGGGCGCAGATACGCAGTATTTT	CASSFLAPPGADTQYF
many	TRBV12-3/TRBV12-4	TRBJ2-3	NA	TGTGCCAGCAGCCATGCGGTCGCAGATACGCAGTATTTT	CASSHAVADTQYF
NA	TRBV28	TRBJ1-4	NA	TGTGCCAGCAGTGTAATCGCGGGGTGGGCCAGTGAAAAACTGTTTTTT	CASSVIAGWASEKLFF
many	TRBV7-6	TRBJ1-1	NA	TGTGCCAGCAGCTTAAAAGGAACTGAAGCTTTCTTT	CASSLKGTEAFF
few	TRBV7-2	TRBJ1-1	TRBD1	TGTGCCAGCAGCTTAGTTACGACAGGGCTCACTGAAGCTTTCTTT	CASSLVTTGLTEAFF
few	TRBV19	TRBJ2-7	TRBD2	TGTGCCAGTAGTATTGATAAGCGGACTAGCTACGAGCAGTACTTC	CASSIDKRTSYEQYF